A selection of T cell receptor beta chains follows, all from one sample in a study of blood T cell repertoires in COVID-19. This table comes from immunoSEQ multiplex PCR, and its TCRdb copy is limited to in-frame clones, with some not included. The sample lists over 150,000 clones; roughly 90% were seen once. The sequenced sample consisted of PBMCs or T cells enriched from blood (not recorded which). Receptors were obtained from a woman in her 30s who had recovered from COVID-19. Both conserved end residues are part of each CDR3. The order of the fields is D gene, clone size, J gene, V gene, CDR3 protein, CDR3 DNA. A D gene is named only where the DNA matches it firmly. Rows may omit the clone size; those that give it use once, few, many or a size class.

d_call: TRBD1; clone_size: NA; j_call: TRBJ1-1; v_call: TRBV19; cdr3_aa: CASNPGTGDTEAFF; cdr3_nt: TGTGCCAGTAACCCCGGGACAGGGGACACTGAAGCTTTCTTT
d_call: NA; clone_size: once; j_call: TRBJ1-1; v_call: TRBV11-2; cdr3_aa: CASSSIAKNTEAFF; cdr3_nt: TGTGCCAGCAGCTCAATCGCTAAGAACACTGAAGCTTTCTTT
d_call: TRBD2; clone_size: NA; j_call: TRBJ2-7; v_call: TRBV5-1; cdr3_aa: CASSWPTSTSGSFNEQYF; cdr3_nt: TGCGCCAGCAGCTGGCCCACCTCGACTAGCGGGAGTTTTAACGAGCAGTACTTC
d_call: TRBD1; clone_size: NA; j_call: TRBJ1-6; v_call: TRBV7-9; cdr3_aa: CASRGTAPENNSPLHF; cdr3_nt: TGTGCCAGCAGGGGGACAGCCCCAGAAAATAATTCACCCCTCCACTTT
d_call: TRBD1; clone_size: NA; j_call: TRBJ1-1; v_call: TRBV7-8; cdr3_aa: CASSVVGRGPETEAFF; cdr3_nt: TGTGCCAGCAGCGTAGTTGGTAGGGGGCCGGAAACTGAAGCTTTCTTT
d_call: NA; clone_size: NA; j_call: TRBJ2-4; v_call: TRBV7-9; cdr3_aa: CASSLVPEDWTNIQYF; cdr3_nt: TGTGCCAGCAGCTTAGTGCCGGAAGACTGGACTAACATTCAGTACTTC
d_call: NA; clone_size: NA; j_call: TRBJ2-5; v_call: TRBV6-5; cdr3_aa: CASKRGGGETQYF; cdr3_nt: TGTGCCAGCAAGAGGGGGGGAGGAGAGACCCAGTACTTC
d_call: NA; clone_size: once; j_call: TRBJ1-5; v_call: TRBV15; cdr3_aa: CATSRDGFFFQPQHF; cdr3_nt: TGTGCCACCAGCAGAGATGGCTTTTTTTTTCAGCCCCAGCATTTT
d_call: NA; clone_size: once; j_call: TRBJ2-3; v_call: TRBV2; cdr3_aa: CASSQPGWERTDTQYF; cdr3_nt: TGTGCCAGCAGTCAACCAGGTTGGGAGCGCACAGATACGCAGTATTTT
d_call: TRBD1; clone_size: NA; j_call: TRBJ1-2; v_call: TRBV7-8; cdr3_aa: CASSLEGADGYTF; cdr3_nt: TGTGCCAGCAGCCTAGAGGGGGCGGATGGCTACACCTTC
d_call: TRBD1; clone_size: NA; j_call: TRBJ1-5; v_call: TRBV28; cdr3_aa: CASSPQSDRPHQPQHF; cdr3_nt: TGTGCCAGCAGTCCCCAATCGGACAGGCCTCATCAGCCCCAGCATTTT
d_call: NA; clone_size: NA; j_call: TRBJ1-1; v_call: TRBV7-9; cdr3_aa: CASSFGGLTEAFF; cdr3_nt: TGTGCCAGCAGCTTCGGGGGGCTCACTGAAGCTTTCTTT
d_call: NA; clone_size: NA; j_call: TRBJ1-5; v_call: TRBV7-3; cdr3_aa: CASSAQGGQPQHF; cdr3_nt: TGTGCCAGCAGCGCGCAGGGAGGTCAGCCCCAGCATTTT
d_call: NA; clone_size: NA; j_call: TRBJ2-3; v_call: TRBV24-1; cdr3_aa: CATSDSRPGTDTQYF; cdr3_nt: TGTGCCACCAGTGATTCCCGACCAGGGACAGATACGCAGTATTTT
d_call: NA; clone_size: NA; j_call: TRBJ1-2; v_call: TRBV5-1; cdr3_aa: CASSLSQQGHYGYTF; cdr3_nt: TGCGCCAGCAGCTTGTCCCAGCAGGGGCACTATGGCTACACCTTC
d_call: TRBD1; clone_size: NA; j_call: TRBJ1-4; v_call: TRBV14; cdr3_aa: CASSQTGETNEKLFF; cdr3_nt: TGTGCCAGCAGCCAAACAGGGGAGACTAATGAAAAACTGTTTTTT
d_call: NA; clone_size: NA; j_call: TRBJ1-3; v_call: TRBV9; cdr3_aa: CASSVSGTGNTIYF; cdr3_nt: TGTGCCAGCAGCGTATCAGGGACTGGAAACACCATATATTTT
d_call: TRBD2; clone_size: NA; j_call: TRBJ2-5; v_call: TRBV29-1; cdr3_aa: CSYGGAGETQYF; cdr3_nt: TGCAGCTACGGGGGGGCCGGAGAGACCCAGTACTTC
d_call: TRBD1; clone_size: NA; j_call: TRBJ1-1; v_call: TRBV7-9; cdr3_aa: CASSLNRGEAFF; cdr3_nt: TGTGCCAGCAGCTTAAACAGGGGTGAAGCTTTCTTT
d_call: NA; clone_size: NA; j_call: TRBJ2-7; v_call: TRBV24-1; cdr3_aa: CATSEWSSYEQYF; cdr3_nt: TGTGCCACCAGTGAATGGAGCTCCTACGAGCAGTACTTC
d_call: NA; clone_size: NA; j_call: TRBJ1-1; v_call: TRBV15; cdr3_aa: CATSRHTGFLAEAFF; cdr3_nt: TGTGCCACCAGCAGACACACAGGGTTTTTGGCTGAAGCTTTCTTT
d_call: TRBD1; clone_size: once; j_call: TRBJ2-1; v_call: TRBV11-1; cdr3_aa: CASGTGGYNEQFF; cdr3_nt: TGTGCCAGCGGGACAGGGGGATACAATGAGCAGTTCTTC
d_call: NA; clone_size: NA; j_call: TRBJ2-3; v_call: TRBV29-1; cdr3_aa: CSVGTSSTDTQYF; cdr3_nt: TGCAGCGTTGGGACATCTAGCACAGATACGCAGTATTTT
d_call: NA; clone_size: many; j_call: TRBJ2-3; v_call: TRBV7-6; cdr3_aa: CASSLVLIGAGRSPDTQYF; cdr3_nt: TGTGCCAGCAGCTTAGTTCTGATCGGGGCAGGGAGGAGCCCAGATACGCAGTATTTT
d_call: NA; clone_size: NA; j_call: TRBJ2-7; v_call: TRBV9; cdr3_aa: CASSPLGRDGAYEQYF; cdr3_nt: TGTGCCAGCAGCCCCCTCGGACGGGATGGGGCCTACGAGCAGTACTTC
d_call: NA; clone_size: NA; j_call: TRBJ1-3; v_call: TRBV5-4; cdr3_aa: CASSPSSSGNTIYF; cdr3_nt: TGTGCCAGCAGCCCTAGCAGCTCTGGAAACACCATATATTTT
d_call: NA; clone_size: NA; j_call: TRBJ1-5; v_call: TRBV5-1; cdr3_aa: CASSLAPGSNQPQHF; cdr3_nt: TGCGCCAGCAGCTTGGCCCCGGGGAGCAATCAGCCCCAGCATTTT
d_call: TRBD1; clone_size: NA; j_call: TRBJ1-5; v_call: TRBV9; cdr3_aa: CASSVVRDREPQGGSNQPQHF; cdr3_nt: TGTGCCAGCAGCGTAGTAAGGGACAGGGAACCTCAGGGGGGTAGCAATCAGCCCCAGCATTTT
d_call: NA; clone_size: NA; j_call: TRBJ2-7; v_call: TRBV9; cdr3_aa: CASSVGGRAYEQYF; cdr3_nt: TGTGCCAGCAGCGTAGGAGGCAGGGCCTACGAGCAGTACTTC
d_call: NA; clone_size: NA; j_call: TRBJ1-1; v_call: TRBV28; cdr3_aa: CASRETGNTEAFF; cdr3_nt: TGTGCCAGCAGGGAGACAGGGAACACTGAAGCTTTCTTT
d_call: NA; clone_size: NA; j_call: TRBJ1-1; v_call: TRBV29-1; cdr3_aa: CSVAQGPVNTEAFF; cdr3_nt: TGCAGCGTTGCGCAGGGGCCGGTGAACACTGAAGCTTTCTTT
d_call: NA; clone_size: NA; j_call: TRBJ1-5; v_call: TRBV7-8; cdr3_aa: CASSLVGGNQPQHF; cdr3_nt: TGTGCCAGCAGCTTAGTAGGGGGCAATCAGCCCCAGCATTTT
d_call: TRBD1; clone_size: NA; j_call: TRBJ1-2; v_call: TRBV7-2; cdr3_aa: CASSLGGQGASGYTF; cdr3_nt: TGTGCCAGCAGCTTAGGCGGCCAGGGGGCTTCTGGCTACACCTTC
d_call: NA; clone_size: many; j_call: TRBJ2-1; v_call: TRBV27; cdr3_aa: CASSWDSNRYNEQFF; cdr3_nt: TGTGCCAGCAGTTGGGACTCAAACCGCTACAATGAGCAGTTCTTC
d_call: TRBD1; clone_size: NA; j_call: TRBJ1-2; v_call: TRBV19; cdr3_aa: CASSLQGTGTYGYTF; cdr3_nt: TGTGCCAGTAGTCTCCAAGGGACAGGGACGTATGGCTACACCTTC